This paragraph reports one T cell receptor (beta chain). This clonotype has at least ten counts. Its binding antigen is unknown. Base-call qualities are not available, and no considerably larger clone is one nucleotide away. cDNA was synthesized by template-switch 5'RACE using a primer carrying a 10-nucleotide random unique molecular identifier by which each TCR transcript was tagged. Every sequencing run covered 15-18 subjects and yielded more than 160 million TCR-beta sequences. Total RNA was extracted with the RNeasy kit. The KAPA Real-time Library Amplification kit was used to amplify TCR-beta VDJ regions with primers for the TCR constant region and the 5'RACE anchor. A first PCR added sample indexes and Illumina adaptors, and a second PCR then raised library yield. After purification with Ampure beads, the TCR product of roughly 650 bp was size-selected on a 2% E-gel SizeSelection system. Library quality was checked on a Bioanalyzer, concentration was measured with Qubit, and libraries were quantified with the Kapa Library Quantification kit before pooling. Libraries were sequenced paired-end 2 x 150 bp on an Illumina HiSeq 2500. To increase sequence diversity, 25-30% phiX was spiked into each library pool. The published analysis was carried out like this. Quality-filtered reads were processed with the UMI-based MiGEC pipeline, which removed over 85% of raw TCR sequences during error correction. VDJ genes were aligned to IMGT germline references, and each clonotype was defined by a unique CDR3 amino acid sequence together with V-J genes. VDJtools evaluated clonal expansion, Shannon diversity and CDR3 relatedness (CalcPairwiseDistances, ClusterSamples); CLCbio workbench built phylogenetic trees. Using coefficient-of-variation modelling across technical triplicates, the study counted a clone as expanded if it had at least 8 unique UMIs. TCRdb took the public reads, trimmed them with fastp at Q25, ran MiXCR for clone calling and kept in-frame beta chains. Under each unique CDR3 protein, matching rows form one entry showing the most common genes and DNA. The authors' filters were not applied to this entry. Recorded for this sample are approximately 30,000 distinct CDR3 sequences; 4% of them occurred a single time. 20% to 30% of the sample is taken by the ten largest.

The sample comes from a study of neurological immune-mediated disorders (dated by TCRdb to between 2018 and 2020). With regard to the full study: Peripheral blood TCR-beta repertoires from HTLV-I-associated myelopathy (HAM/TSP) patients, multiple sclerosis patients and healthy controls were compared by UMI-based sequencing. The 90 to 120 TCR-beta libraries covered PBMC samples along with longitudinal samples, technical triplicates, and paired sorted CD4+ and CD8+ T-cell subsets. The cohort comprised 60 to 75 subjects: around 15 HAM/TSP patients, around 35 multiple sclerosis patients and some 20 healthy controls. Here is what the overall study found, with its caveats: TCR clonal expansion was highest in HAM/TSP patients and lowest in MS patients, with MS patients falling below even healthy controls. Expanded clones from different subjects shared no identical CDR3 amino acid sequences, which suggests that TCR-beta repertoires were private in all groups.

The healthy controls were volunteers from blood banks in Maryland, USA. For sorted-subset TCR libraries, approximately 1 million sorted CD4+ or CD8+ T cells were used. Peripheral blood was subjected to Ficoll-Hypaque density gradient centrifugation to isolate PBMCs, which were then cryopreserved in liquid nitrogen. The study also sequenced paired sorted CD4+ and CD8+ subsets from healthy controls, HAM/TSP patients and MS patients. The CDR1 and CDR2 encoded by the germline V gene are SGHTA and FQGNSA. The CDR3 spans 15 residues, from the cysteine through the phenylalanine. The only DNA kept is the CDR3, 45 bases in frame from the first base. Germline trimming amounts to 6 bases on V and 8 bases on J, with 10 as the count of junction bases outside the gene matches.

The receptor's source is a woman aged 35 to 49 in good health. The sequencing sample was made of CD4+ T cells from blood. This chain joins TRBV7-2 to TRBJ2-1; TRBD1 matches 10 bases in the middle. CDR3 loop: CASRTGTGVGDEQFF. The base sequence is TGTGCCAGCAGAACCGGGACAGGGGTGGGAGATGAGCAGTTCTTC. Joined to the reference TRBV7-2 and TRBJ2-1 proteins, this CDR3 gives the full variable domain: GAGVSQSPSNKVTEKGKDVELRCDPISGHTALYWYRQSLGQGLEFLIYFQGNSAPDKSGLPSDRFSAERTGGSVSTLTIQRTQQEDSAVYLCASRTGTGVGDEQFFGPGTRLTVL.